The 26 T cell receptor beta chains listed next were all sequenced from one sample in a study of Graves' ophthalmopathy and Graves' hyperthyroidism. TCR beta CDR3 amplification used RNA transcripts. RT-PCR was first run with HTBI primers, then multiplex PCR in a second round. TCRdb reprocessed the multiplex PCR reads with MiXCR, giving one entry per CDR3 protein. Of more than 300,000 distinct CDR3 sequences listed, approximately 15% are singletons. The material sequenced was peripheral blood. Source of these receptors: a woman aged 18-30 years with stable Graves' hyperthyroidism.

This clonotype was counted many times. The genes are TRBV7-8 and TRBJ2-7, with a tentative D call TRBD2 (6 bases). The CDR3 covers 15 residues. With 4 bases removed from V and 6 bases from J, the gap between germline ends came to 19 bases. Per germline, CDR1 SGHVS and CDR2 FQNEAQ. The DNA of the CDR3 is TGTGCCAGCAGCTACTCCCCGGGGCGGGGTGGCGAGCAGTACTTC. Its protein is CASSYSPGRGGEQYF.

In this sample, this clonotype turned up many times. The V and J genes are TRBV4-1 and TRBJ1-2; 7 positions agree with TRBD1. CDR3 length: 16 residues. Losses at the gene ends were 1 base for V and 6 bases for J; bases not matched to a gene: 11. The germline gives CDR1 MGHRA, CDR2 YSYEKL. The CDR3 loop is CASSQVQTGPEDGYTF. CDR3 DNA: TGCGCCAGCAGCCAAGTACAGACAGGGCCAGAAGATGGCTACACCTTC.

This clonotype was seen at least ten times. The gene calls are TRBV29-1 and TRBJ2-7; D tentatively fits TRBD1 or TRBD2 (5 bases each). V was cut by 0 bases and J by 4 bases, with 16 bases left in between. The CDR3 is made up of 15 amino acids. The germline gives CDR1 SQVTM, CDR2 ANQGSEA. CDR3 in amino acids: CSVEDREGREYEQYF. In nucleotides, the CDR3 is TGCAGCGTTGAAGATCGGGAAGGCAGGGAGTACGAGCAGTACTTC.

This clonotype was seen repeatedly, ten times or more. This chain joins TRBV5-1 and TRBJ2-2; a possible D gene is TRBD1 (5 bases). Per the germline V gene, CDR1 is SGHRS and CDR2 is YFSETQ. This CDR3 is built from 15 residues. V gave up 0 bases and J gave up 6 bases, with 12 bases separating them. CDR3 loop: CASSLGQRLSGELFF. DNA for the CDR3: TGCGCCAGCAGCTTGGGACAGAGACTGTCCGGGGAGCTGTTTTTT.

This clonotype occurred many times. The chain is built from TRBV24-1 and TRBJ1-2; D ambiguous. Trimming removed 2 bases from V and 7 bases from J, with 10 bases in between. CDR3 length equals 13 residues. The germline V gene has CDR1 KGHDR and CDR2 SFDVKD. CDR3 nucleotides: TGTGCCACCAGTGATTGGATGAACGGTGGCTACACCTTC. This encodes CATSDWMNGGYTF.

Ten or more counts support this clonotype. This sequence joins TRBV6-2 or TRBV6-3 and TRBJ2-7; 8 bases fit TRBD2. Germline CDR1 is MNHEY and CDR2 is SVGEGT. V was pared by 5 bases and J by 6 bases, with 6 bases of the junction left unmatched. This CDR3 is 13 amino acids long. CDR3 sequence: CASSRTSYIEQYF. The CDR3 DNA reads TGTGCCAGCAGTCGGACTAGCTACATCGAGCAGTACTTC.

This clonotype was detected ten times or more. The chain employs TRBV27 and TRBJ1-6; D gene unclear. Per the germline V gene, CDR1 is MNHEY and CDR2 is SMNVEV (reference sequence). V was shortened by 0 bases and J by 0 bases, with 9 bases between the two germline ends. The CDR3 has 17 amino acids. CDR3 residues: CASSLSIQYSYNSPLHF. CDR3 coding DNA: TGTGCCAGCAGTTTATCGATACAATACTCCTATAATTCACCCCTCCACTTT.

This chain links TRBV6-5 with TRBJ2-6; D unresolved. V dropped 4 bases and J dropped 2 bases, with 9 bases sitting between them. The CDR3 extends over 15 amino acids. Germline V gene sequence: CDR1 MNHEY, CDR2 SVGAGI. The CDR3 reads CASSFDLAGANVLTF. DNA of the CDR3: TGTGCCAGCAGTTTCGATCTCGCTGGGGCCAACGTCCTGACTTTC.

This clonotype showed up many times. This sequence joins TRBV7-8 and TRBJ2-7; maybe TRBD1 (6 bases). V gave up 1 base and J gave up 3 bases, with 10 bases separating them. The CDR3 is 14 residues long. Looked up from germline, CDR1 is SGHVS and CDR2 is FQNEAQ. For the CDR3, the DNA is TGTGCCAGCAGCTTAGGTGACAGGTTCTACGAGCAGTACTTC. Translated, it gives CASSLGDRFYEQYF. Combining the CDR3 with reference TRBV7-8 and TRBJ2-7 gives the whole variable domain GAGVSQSPRYKVAKRGQDVALRCDPISGHVSLFWYQQALGQGPEFLTYFQNEAQLDKSGLPSDRFFAERPEGSVSTLKIQRTQQEDSAVYLCASSLGDRFYEQYFGPGTRLTVT.

This clonotype has at least ten counts. V is TRBV12-3 or TRBV12-4 and J is TRBJ1-5; the D is unclear. This CDR3 has 14 amino acids. V was pared by 2 bases and J by 3 bases, with 8 bases between. In nucleotides, the CDR3 is TGTGCCAGCAGTTTAACATTCGTCAATCAGCCCCAGCATTTT. Translated, it gives CASSLTFVNQPQHF.

This clonotype was seen ten or more times. The V and J genes are TRBV19 and TRBJ1-6, with D possibly being TRBD1 (6 bases). The CDR3 length is 17 residues. Trimming left V 3 bases short and J 9 bases short, with 21 bases between. Germline CDR1 and CDR2: LNHDA and SQIVND (reference sequence). CDR3 amino acids: CASSIPPLTGVGSPLHF. Written as DNA, the CDR3 is TGTGCCAGTAGTATCCCTCCACTGACAGGAGTTGGTTCACCCCTCCACTTT.

In its sample, this clonotype was seen many times. This chain uses TRBV11-2 with TRBJ1-1; D remains ambiguous. Per the germline V gene, CDR1 is SGHAT and CDR2 is FQNNGV. CDR3 size: 15 residues. V gave up 3 bases and J gave up 5 bases, with 16 bases separating them. CDR3 amino acids: CASSLKIIPLTEAFF. The CDR3 DNA reads as TGTGCCAGCAGCTTGAAGATTATACCTTTAACTGAAGCTTTCTTT.

Many counts were recorded for this clonotype. The genes are TRBV6-6 and TRBJ1-2, with D tentatively TRBD1 (5 bases). The germline V gene has CDR1 MNHNY and CDR2 SVGAGI (reference sequence). This CDR3 comprises 13 residues. The V gene lost 7 bases and the J gene lost 5 bases, with 14 bases spanning the gap. CDR3 protein: CASKRPGTYGYTF. CDR3 DNA: TGTGCCAGCAAAAGGCCGGGGACTTATGGCTACACCTTC.

Ten or more counts support this clonotype. This rearrangement joins TRBV14 to TRBJ2-7; 7 nucleotides line up with TRBD1. From germline, CDR1 is SGHDN and CDR2 FVKESK. The CDR3 is made up of 16 amino acids. Trimming cost V 1 base and J 3 bases; bases outside gene matches: 9. CDR3 DNA sequence: TGTGCCAGCAGCCAAGGTATGGGACAGAGGTACTACGAGCAGTACTTC. The encoded protein is CASSQGMGQRYYEQYF.

Many counts were recorded for this clonotype. The chain carries TRBV20-1 and TRBJ2-5; unclear D gene. The CDR3 is made up of 12 amino acids. V lost 3 bases, J lost 2 bases, and 7 bases lay in between. CDR1 and CDR2 (germline): DFQATT, SNEGSKA (reference sequence). This CDR3 is CSASYQQETQYF. CDR3 DNA: TGCAGTGCTAGTTACCAGCAAGAGACCCAGTACTTC.

This clonotype was seen ten or more times. The chain combines TRBV6-4 with TRBJ1-1, with TRBD1 identical over 10 bases. After removal of 7 bases from V and 0 bases from J, the junction contained 17 bases not matched to a gene. The CDR3 runs to 19 residues. Germline V gene sequence: CDR1 MRHNA, CDR2 SNTAGT. The CDR3 DNA reads TGTGCCAGCAACTCTATCAACCCTGGGACAGGGGTGATGAACACTGAAGCTTTCTTT. It specifies CASNSINPGTGVMNTEAFF.

Many counts were recorded for this clonotype. J is TRBJ2-2 and V is TRBV9, with 7 bases fitting TRBD1. The CDR3 loop spans 19 amino acids. The ends lost 0 bases at V and 4 bases at J; junction bases unmatched: 15. Germline CDR1 reads SGDLS; CDR2 reads YYNGEE. The CDR3 protein is CASSVVAANRGWSTGELFF. The CDR3 DNA is TGTGCCAGCAGCGTAGTGGCCGCCAACAGGGGATGGAGCACCGGGGAGCTGTTTTTT.

Regarding this clonotype: A much larger clone lies one base from this, so it may be a read error. Lacking the conserved final phenylalanine or tryptophan, this CDR3 likely reflects a read error. The CDR3: CASSHDRDSPGYTS. The CDR3 DNA follows: TGTGCCAGCAGCCACGACCGCGACAGTCCTGGCTACACCTCC. This rearrangement joins TRBV14 to TRBJ1-2; D possibly corresponds to TRBD1 (5 bases). The V and J ends lost 3 bases and 7 bases respectively, with 15 bases between them. This CDR3 comprises 14 residues. Germline values: CDR1 SGHDN, CDR2 FVKESK.

This clonotype was picked up many times. This chain uses TRBV7-8 with TRBJ1-5; D not resolved. The germline V gene has CDR1 SGHVS and CDR2 FQNEAQ. V was pared by 5 bases and J by 0 bases, with 11 bases between. This CDR3 is built from 15 residues. In DNA, the CDR3 is TGTGCCAGCAGCCCGTTTAGTTATAGCAATCAGCCCCAGCATTTT. Encoded protein: CASSPFSYSNQPQHF.

This clonotype was seen at least ten times. The chain recombines TRBV14 with TRBJ1-6; D call uncertain. Trimming took off 1 base at V and 10 bases at J, with 11 bases between the two ends. The CDR3 is 14 residues long. Germline V gene sequence: CDR1 SGHDN, CDR2 FVKESK. CDR3 coding DNA: TGTGCCAGCAGCCAAGGTCGGGGTATATCACCCCTCCACTTT. Translated, it gives CASSQGRGISPLHF.

This clonotype was seen ten or more times. The rearrangement joins TRBV20-1 to TRBJ2-5, with D unclear. V was clipped by 5 bases and J by 4 bases, with 14 bases between them. This CDR3 has 13 amino acids. Germline lookup yields CDR1 DFQATT and CDR2 SNEGSKA (reference sequence). The DNA for the CDR3 is TGCAGTGCTTCCGGGCCCGAAGGAGAGACCCAGTACTTC. Translation gives CSASGPEGETQYF.

This clonotype was recorded many times. The V gene is TRBV2, the J gene TRBJ1-5, with TRBD1 as a possible D gene (5 bases). CDR1 and CDR2 (germline): SNHLY, FYNNEI. The CDR3 extends over 12 amino acids. This CDR3 is CETDSRNQPQHF. The CDR3 DNA reads as TGTGAGACCGACAGTCGCAATCAGCCCCAGCATTTT.

This chain uses TRBV18 with TRBJ2-5; no clear D. CDR1 is KGHSH and CDR2 is LQKENI in the germline V gene. Trimming stripped 4 bases from V and 0 bases from J, with 6 bases between. The CDR3 has 13 amino acids. CDR3 sequence (DNA): TGTGCCAGCTCACGGAGCTACCAAGAGACCCAGTACTTC. Residues: CASSRSYQETQYF.

In its sample, this clonotype was seen many times. V usage is TRBV10-3 and J usage is TRBJ2-7, with TRBD2 matching over 14 bases. Germline V gives CDR1 ENHRY, CDR2 SYGVKD. V dropped 6 bases and J dropped 2; count of bases not matched to a gene: 3. The CDR3 contains 15 residues. The CDR3 spells CAIRRTSGGPYEQYF. CDR3 nucleotides: TGTGCCATCAGACGGACTAGCGGGGGGCCCTACGAGCAGTACTTC.

This clonotype was counted at least ten times. The CDR3 loop reads CASIPRTGIDPYYGYTF. The CDR3 DNA reads as TGTGCCAGCATACCCAGGACAGGGATTGATCCTTACTATGGCTACACCTTC. The V gene is TRBV6-2 or TRBV6-3, the J gene TRBJ1-2, with 8 bases that match TRBD1. Germline trimming cut 7 bases from V and 3 bases from J; bases unmatched to any gene: 16. The germline CDR1 and CDR2 sequences are MNHEY and SVGEGT. The CDR3 contains 17 residues.

In its sample, this clonotype was seen a few times. This chain uses TRBV28 with TRBJ2-7; TRBD2 agrees at 9 bases. The CDR3 is 14 amino acids. V was pared by 5 bases and J by 4 bases, with 6 bases of the junction left unmatched. Germline V CDR1 and CDR2: MDHEN, SYDVKM. The CDR3 spells CASSPSGIMYEQYF. In DNA, the CDR3 is TGTGCCAGCAGTCCTAGCGGGATCATGTACGAGCAGTACTTC. Looking up the rest from reference TRBV28 and TRBJ2-7 gives the full variable domain: DVKVTQSSRYLVKRTGEKVFLECVQDMDHENMFWYRQDPGLGLRLIYFSYDVKMKEKGDIPEGYSVSREKKERFSLILESASTNQTSMYLCASSPSGIMYEQYFGPGTRLTVT.